Detailed here is one T cell receptor beta chain. Its antigen is undetermined. These data come from a study of shared clonotypes between healthy human individuals. Turning to the study itself: The donor pool was made up of two women and a few men aged 18 to 49.

Trimming stripped 5 bases from V and 8 bases from J, with 13 bases between. The CDR3 is 13 residues long. In germline, CDR1 is MNHNY, CDR2 SVGAGI (reference sequence). Study conclusions and caveats: Shared clonotypes: 4.5% to 6% naive CD4, about 4% naive CD8, about 2.5% memory CD4, roughly 0.4% memory CD8.

Naive CD8 populations comprised CD45RO-negative cells positively selected for CCR7, excluding terminally differentiated effector memory CD45RA+ cells. Over several immunoSEQ plates, each subset's genomic DNA was distributed in even portions. Here immunoSEQ multiplex PCR was the method, and the copy in TCRdb shows in-frame clones only, minus some. The repertoire holds some 2,000,000 clones, with less than 95% as singletons. The J gene is TRBJ2-4, the V gene TRBV6-6; possibly TRBD1 for D (5 bases). The sequence came from a young man in good health. The sample was naive CD8+ T cells sorted from blood. The CDR3 sequence is CASSPTGRDIQYF. As DNA, the CDR3 is TGTGCCAGCAGTCCCACGGGCAGGGACATTCAGTACTTC.